This T cell receptor (beta chain) was obtained from a study of cytomegalovirus exposure and HLA in healthy donors. Overall study findings and caveats: The authors reported that TCR beta sequences could predict HLA-A and HLA-B alleles. These predictions were accurate for most subjects in the first cohort.

PCR was performed using 60 Vbeta and 13 Jbeta primers. Repertoires were generated with immunoSEQ multiplex PCR, while TCRdb's copy carries only in-frame clones and drops some. The profile shows 120,000 to 150,000 clones, about 79% of them singletons. Concerning this clone itself: Its specificity is unknown.

Trimming removed 4 bases from V and 0 bases from J; junction bases left unmatched: 7. Germline CDR1 reads SGHTS; CDR2 reads YDEGEE. This CDR3 has 16 residues. Donors showed nominal health when sampled, although they likely had unrecorded immune exposures. The sequenced sample consisted of PBMCs. The chain has TRBV5-8 and TRBJ1-2; 9 nucleotides agree with TRBD1. The source of this sequence is a male donor in good health and CMV-seronegative. The CDR3 DNA sequence: TGTGCCAGCAGCAGGGGACAGGGTCCGTCTAACTATGGCTACACCTTC. The encoded protein is CASSRGQGPSNYGYTF.